These 28 T cell receptor beta chains share one sample of origin, sequenced in a study of blood T cell repertoires in COVID-19. TCRdb keeps only in-frame clones here, not all; method: immunoSEQ multiplex PCR. Of 150,000 to 200,000 clones in the sample, about 82% were seen once. The sample consisted of peripheral blood. These receptors were taken from a woman aged 25 to 39 with acute or convalescent COVID-19.

The rearrangement joins TRBV6-4 to TRBJ1-6; TRBD1 matches at 8 bases. CDR1 and CDR2 from the germline V gene are MRHNA and SNTAGT. The V and J ends lost 0 bases and 10 bases, in that order; junction bases with no gene match: 5. This CDR3 region has 15 residues. The CDR3 DNA reads as TGTGCCAGCAGTGACTCAGGACAGGGAGTGTCACCCCTCCACTTT. It is translated as CASSDSGQGVSPLHF.

The V gene is TRBV5-1, the J gene TRBJ2-5, with a tentative D call TRBD1 (6 bases). Trimming took 2 bases from V and 4 from J, leaving 9 bases between them. From germline, CDR1 is SGHRS and CDR2 YFSETQ. The CDR3 contains 13 residues. CDR3 protein: CASSFAGAETQYF. The CDR3 DNA sequence: TGCGCCAGCAGCTTTGCAGGGGCAGAGACCCAGTACTTC. The variable domain in full, completed from reference TRBV5-1 and TRBJ2-5, reads KAGVTQTPRYLIKTRGQQVTLSCSPISGHRSVSWYQQTPGQGLQFLFEYFSETQRNKGNFPGRFSGRQFSNSRSEMNVSTLELGDSALYLCASSFAGAETQYFGPGTRLLVL.

V usage is TRBV13 and J usage is TRBJ2-7; 9 positions agree with TRBD1. V trimming: 5 bases; J trimming: 3 bases; junction bases outside the gene matches: 5. Per the germline V gene, CDR1 is PRHDT and CDR2 is FYEKMQ (reference sequence). The length of the CDR3 is 14 residues. The CDR3 sequence is CASSEGTGHYEQYF. The CDR3 bases are TGTGCCAGCAGCGAGGGGACAGGGCACTACGAGCAGTACTTC.

The chain links TRBV19 to TRBJ1-1; unclear D gene. The CDR3 consists of 13 residues. Deletions cut 7 bases from V and 0 bases from J, with 9 bases between. Germline V gene sequence: CDR1 LNHDA, CDR2 SQIVND (reference sequence). Written as DNA, the CDR3 is TGTGCCAGTATGTACAGTATGAACACTGAAGCTTTCTTT. It yields the protein CASMYSMNTEAFF.

This clone has only a few counts. The V and J genes are TRBV28 and TRBJ1-1; no clear D. V gave up 3 bases and J gave up 11 bases, with 13 bases separating them. Germline values: CDR1 MDHEN, CDR2 SYDVKM. The CDR3 has 12 amino acids. The CDR3 nucleotides are TGTGCCAGCAGTTTTCCCCCGGGTGAGGCTTTCTTT. It specifies CASSFPPGEAFF.

V and J are TRBV7-2 and TRBJ2-7, with D perhaps TRBD1 (6 bases). The CDR3 covers 14 residues. CDR1 is SGHTA and CDR2 is FQGNSA in the germline V gene. Between the trimmed V and J ends, which lost 2 bases and 6 bases, there was a span of 14 bases. CDR3 sequence reads: CASSLSPQGIEQYF. The CDR3 coding sequence is TGTGCCAGCAGCTTAAGCCCACAGGGAATCGAGCAGTACTTC.

This clone occurred once. V is TRBV7-9 and J is TRBJ1-1; 9 bases fit TRBD1. The length of the CDR3 is 15 residues. J gave up 4 bases and V 1 base, and 4 bases lay outside the gene matches. The germline CDR1 and CDR2 sequences are SEHNR and FQNEAQ (reference sequence). Here the CDR3 reads CASSLVSGQGTEAFF. CDR3 nucleotides: TGTGCCAGCAGCTTAGTGTCGGGACAGGGCACTGAAGCTTTCTTT.

This sequence joins TRBV2 and TRBJ1-3; D possibly corresponds to TRBD1 (5 bases). The CDR3 contains 15 residues. V gave up 9 bases and J gave up 3 bases, with 18 bases separating them. The germline V gene encodes CDR1 SNHLY and CDR2 FYNNEI. The CDR3 nucleotides read TGTGCCAGTGAGACAGATACCATGAGTGGAAACACCATATATTTT. This gives the protein CASETDTMSGNTIYF.

This clone was seen a single time. This rearrangement joins TRBV4-2 to TRBJ2-5, with 7 bases fitting TRBD2. The ends lost 0 bases at V and 1 base at J; junction bases unmatched: 2. Germline V lookup: CDR1 LGHNA, CDR2 YNFKEQ. This CDR3 spans 15 amino acids. For the CDR3, the DNA is TGTGCCAGCAGCCAAGAGACTAGCATCCAAGAGACCCAGTACTTC. Translation: CASSQETSIQETQYF.

V gene TRBV5-1 combines with J gene TRBJ1-5; D is possibly TRBD1 (6 bases). V was cut by 0 bases and J by 5 bases, with 12 bases left in between. Germline V gene lookup returns CDR1 SGHRS and CDR2 YFSETQ. This CDR3 region has 15 residues. CDR3 bases: TGCGCCAGCAGCTTGGATGCACAGGGAGATCAGCCCCAGCATTTT. This encodes CASSLDAQGDQPQHF.

The chain carries TRBV5-6 and TRBJ1-1, with D maybe TRBD1 (6 bases). The germline V gene has CDR1 SGHDT and CDR2 YYEEEE. CDR3 length equals 14 residues. Trimming removed 1 base at V and 1 base at J, with 8 bases between. As DNA, the CDR3 is TGTGCCAGCAGCTTGCCGGGACAGAACACTGAAGCTTTCTTT. Its translation is CASSLPGQNTEAFF.

V and J are TRBV10-2 and TRBJ1-5; TRBD1 matches at 9 bases. CDR3 length equals 14 residues. The V and J ends lost 5 bases and 6 bases, in that order; junction bases with no gene match: 5. Germline CDR1 WSHSY, CDR2 SAAADI. CDR3 sequence (DNA): TGCGCCAGCAGTCTAGGACAGGGGAGTCAGCCCCAGCATTTT. Its protein product is CASSLGQGSQPQHF.

The V gene is TRBV10-3, the J gene TRBJ1-5, with TRBD1 matching 7 bases. The CDR3 loop spans 15 amino acids. Unmatched junction bases numbered 5, after V lost 4 bases and J lost 2 bases. Per the germline V gene, CDR1 is ENHRY and CDR2 is SYGVKD. The CDR3 reads CAISGDTGGNQPQHF. CDR3 DNA sequence: TGTGCCATCAGTGGAGATACAGGGGGCAATCAGCCCCAGCATTTT.

This rearrangement joins TRBV4-1 to TRBJ1-1, with TRBD1 as a possible D gene (5 bases). This CDR3 has 15 amino acids. In germline, CDR1 is MGHRA, CDR2 YSYEKL. Between the trimmed V and J ends, which lost 0 bases and 5 bases, there was a span of 13 bases. CDR3 nucleotides: TGCGCCAGCAGCCAAGACCCGCCAGGGCAGACTGAAGCTTTCTTT. This codes for CASSQDPPGQTEAFF.

The V gene is TRBV19, the J gene TRBJ1-5; 8 nucleotides agree with TRBD1. CDR1 is LNHDA, CDR2 SQIVND, per germline (reference sequence). V was pared by 1 base and J by 3 bases, with 8 bases of the junction left unmatched. The CDR3 loop spans 17 amino acids. CDR3 loop: CASSIVGTGWDNQPQHF. CDR3 DNA sequence: TGTGCCAGTAGTATAGTAGGGACAGGTTGGGACAATCAGCCCCAGCATTTT.

The rearrangement links TRBV4-1 to TRBJ1-1, with TRBD1 matching over 7 bases. With 7 bases clipped from V and 4 bases from J, the junction kept 6 bases outside the gene matches. CDR1 is MGHRA and CDR2 is YSYEKL in the germline V gene. This CDR3 spans 13 amino acids. The CDR3 nucleotides are TGCGCCAGCAAACAGGGGCTGTTCACTGAAGCTTTCTTT. Its translation is CASKQGLFTEAFF.

The J gene is TRBJ2-3, the V gene TRBV5-8, with D possibly matching TRBD2 (5 bases). The germline V gene encodes CDR1 SGHTS and CDR2 YDEGEE. Trimming took off 0 bases at V and 1 base at J, with 9 bases between the two ends. The CDR3 extends over 15 amino acids. Here the CDR3 DNA reads TGTGCCAGCAGCTTGGGGCGGACTCGCACAGATACGCAGTATTTT. It specifies CASSLGRTRTDTQYF.

V gene TRBV10-1 combines with J gene TRBJ2-7; weak D call: TRBD1 (6 bases). Germline CDR1 reads WNHNN; CDR2 reads SYGVQD (reference sequence). Trimming pared 5 bases from V and 3 bases from J, leaving 11 bases between. The CDR3 length is 13 residues. CDR3 in DNA: TGCGCCAGCAGTCGCTTCAGGGGCTACGAGCAGTACTTC. Residues: CASSRFRGYEQYF.

The CDR3 region is CASLALLSGANVLTF. Written as DNA, the CDR3 is TGCGCCAGCTTGGCCCTCCTCTCTGGGGCCAACGTCCTGACTTTC. V is TRBV5-1 and J is TRBJ2-6; D not resolved. The germline gives CDR1 SGHRS, CDR2 YFSETQ. The CDR3 is made up of 15 amino acids. V was cut by 7 bases and J by 0 bases, with 11 bases left in between.

The chain couples TRBV7-2 to TRBJ1-2; 11 positions agree with TRBD1. The CDR3 extends over 14 amino acids. V gave up 5 bases and J gave up 5 bases; unmatched junction bases: 4. The germline CDR1 and CDR2 sequences are SGHTA and FQGNSA. CDR3 amino acids: CASSPGDRGYGYTF. In nucleotides, the CDR3 is TGTGCCAGCAGCCCTGGGGACAGGGGGTATGGCTACACCTTC. The full variable domain, in which reference TRBV7-2 and TRBJ1-2 provide the parts outside the CDR3, is GAGVSQSPSNKVTEKGKDVELRCDPISGHTALYWYRQSLGQGLEFLIYFQGNSAPDKSGLPSDRFSAERTGGSVSTLTIQRTQQEDSAVYLCASSPGDRGYGYTFGSGTRLTVV.

This clone has a single count. This sequence joins TRBV4-3 and TRBJ1-1; D call uncertain. The CDR3 length is 14 residues. Trimming pared 4 bases from V and 6 bases from J, leaving 15 bases between. Germline CDR1 reads LGHNA; CDR2 reads YSLEER. The CDR3 loop reads CASSPTAQYAEAFF. In DNA, the CDR3 is TGCGCCAGCAGCCCCACTGCTCAATACGCTGAAGCTTTCTTT.

V is TRBV24-1 and J is TRBJ2-2; no definite D call. This CDR3 comprises 18 residues. Trimming stripped 5 bases from V and 0 bases from J, with 18 bases between. Looked up from germline, CDR1 is KGHDR and CDR2 is SFDVKD. DNA for the CDR3: TGTGCCACCAGTGTCGTTTCTGTCTCCCCCGCGAACACCGGGGAGCTGTTTTTT. Translating gives CATSVVSVSPANTGELFF.

This chain joins TRBV19 and TRBJ2-1; D possibly corresponds to TRBD2 (6 bases). Per germline, CDR1 LNHDA and CDR2 SQIVND (reference sequence). Trimming took 0 bases from V and 0 from J, leaving 9 bases between them. This CDR3 has 16 residues. In DNA form, the CDR3 reads TGTGCCAGTAGTATAGAAGCGGGCTTCTCCTACAATGAGCAGTTCTTC. It codes for CASSIEAGFSYNEQFF.

This chain links TRBV3-1 (or the pseudogene TRBV3-2) with TRBJ1-2; tentatively, D is TRBD1 (5 bases). The CDR3 has 13 residues. Trimming took 4 bases from V and 10 from J, leaving 16 bases between them. Germline CDR1 is LGHDT and CDR2 is YNNKEL (reference sequence). The CDR3 coding sequence is TGTGCCAGCAGCCCAGGGATCTCTATCGTCTACACCTTC. Its protein is CASSPGISIVYTF.

The chain is built from TRBV10-1 and TRBJ1-1, with a weak D call TRBD1 (5 bases). V lost 6 bases to trimming and J lost 10 bases, with 15 bases between them. CDR1 is WNHNN, CDR2 SYGVQD, per germline (reference sequence). The CDR3 loop spans 12 amino acids. In DNA form, the CDR3 reads TGCGCCAGCAGCGACAGCCCGGGTGGAGCTTTCTTT. It encodes CASSDSPGGAFF.

The V gene is TRBV5-6, the J gene TRBJ1-2, with 8 bases that match TRBD1. The CDR3 has 14 residues. V shed 4 bases and J 4 bases; nucleotides not matched to a gene: 6. The germline V gene has CDR1 SGHDT and CDR2 YYEEEE. DNA of the CDR3: TGTGCCAGCAGCCCTTCGACAGGGGTCTATGGCTACACCTTC. This gives the protein CASSPSTGVYGYTF.

The chain recombines TRBV5-1 with TRBJ2-6; tentatively, D is TRBD2 (5 bases). The CDR3 consists of 15 residues. Deletions cut 0 bases from V and 4 bases from J, with 8 bases between. The germline gives CDR1 SGHRS, CDR2 YFSETQ. The CDR3 spells CASSLEASGANVLTF. CDR3 DNA: TGCGCCAGCAGCTTGGAGGCTAGCGGGGCCAACGTCCTGACTTTC. Together with reference TRBV5-1 and TRBJ2-6, the CDR3 gives the full variable domain: KAGVTQTPRYLIKTRGQQVTLSCSPISGHRSVSWYQQTPGQGLQFLFEYFSETQRNKGNFPGRFSGRQFSNSRSEMNVSTLELGDSALYLCASSLEASGANVLTFGAGSRLTVL.

The gene calls are TRBV7-8 and TRBJ2-5, with 11 bases matching TRBD2. J was trimmed by 4 bases and V by 1 base; bases with no gene match: 14. The CDR3 is 19 amino acids. Germline V gene data show CDR1 as SGHVS and CDR2 as FQNEAQ. In DNA form, the CDR3 reads TGTGCCAGCAGCTTAGTGAAACGGATAGCGGGAGGGGTAGGAGAGACCCAGTACTTC. Translation: CASSLVKRIAGGVGETQYF.